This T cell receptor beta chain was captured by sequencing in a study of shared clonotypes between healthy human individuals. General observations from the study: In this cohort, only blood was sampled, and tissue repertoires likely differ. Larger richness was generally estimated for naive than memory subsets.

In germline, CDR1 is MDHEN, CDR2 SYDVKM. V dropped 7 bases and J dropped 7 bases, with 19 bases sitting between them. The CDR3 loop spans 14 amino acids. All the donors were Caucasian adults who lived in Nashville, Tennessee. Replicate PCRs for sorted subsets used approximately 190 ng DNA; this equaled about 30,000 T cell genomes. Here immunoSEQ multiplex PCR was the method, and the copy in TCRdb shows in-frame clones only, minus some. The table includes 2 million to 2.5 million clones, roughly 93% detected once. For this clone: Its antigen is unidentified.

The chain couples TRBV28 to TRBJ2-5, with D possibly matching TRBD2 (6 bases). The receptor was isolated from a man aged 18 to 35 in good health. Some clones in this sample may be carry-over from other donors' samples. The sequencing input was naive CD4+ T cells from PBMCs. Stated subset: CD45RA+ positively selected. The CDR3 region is CASTPIRDSWTQYF. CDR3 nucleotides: TGTGCCAGCACCCCCATTCGGGACTCGTGGACCCAGTACTTC. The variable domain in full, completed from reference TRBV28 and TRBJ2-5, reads DVKVTQSSRYLVKRTGEKVFLECVQDMDHENMFWYRQDPGLGLRLIYFSYDVKMKEKGDIPEGYSVSREKKERFSLILESASTNQTSMYLCASTPIRDSWTQYFGPGTRLLVL.